This paragraph reports one TCR beta chain. The antigen is unknown. CDR3 size: 21 residues. Germline CDR1 is SGHTA and CDR2 is FQGNSA. The V segment lost 5 bases and the J segment 3 bases; nucleotides outside the gene matches: 22. Within the library, unique molecular identifiers were attached to each individual cDNA molecule. Each CDR3 protein is one row after TCRdb ran MiXCR on the RACE reads. The sample comprises roughly 81,000 distinct CDR3 sequences, 6.5% to 10% of which are singletons, and 2.6% rests with the top ten. The sample originates from a study of human T cells and chemical hapten exposure. Across the study: Patches that contained 0.01% DPC were applied to the upper back and read at 6 days. Study outcomes and limitations: Among TCRs, those above 1 in 1000 frequency were unaffected by DPC sensitization.

The time point was: pre-sensitization, week 0. Documented treatment: therapeutic diphenylcyclopropenone sensitization with weekly scalp DPC. The rearrangement joins TRBV7-2 to TRBJ2-1, with 10 nucleotides matching TRBD2. The clonotype was recovered from a man aged 40-50 years with alopecia areata. Some clones in this sample may be carry-over from other donors' samples. The sample was whole blood, taken in connection with sensitization to the hapten diphenylcyclopropenone (DPC). In DNA, the CDR3 is TGTGCCAGCAGCCACCCCGTATTAACTAGCGGGATAATCCTACACTACAATGAGCAGTTCTTC. Translated: CASSHPVLTSGIILHYNEQFF. The full variable domain, completed using reference TRBV7-2 and TRBJ2-1, is GAGVSQSPSNKVTEKGKDVELRCDPISGHTALYWYRQSLGQGLEFLIYFQGNSAPDKSGLPSDRFSAERTGGSVSTLTIQRTQQEDSAVYLCASSHPVLTSGIILHYNEQFFGPGTRLTVL.